The 30 T cell receptor beta chains given below trace back to one sample, sequenced in a study of cytomegalovirus exposure and HLA in healthy donors. Amplification used 60 Vbeta primers and 13 Jbeta primers. Profiling relied on immunoSEQ multiplex PCR, and the TCRdb table lists in-frame clones only, not all of them. Found here are about 160,000 clones; the top ten clones hold roughly 2%. Sequenced: PBMCs. The receptor source for this set is a man younger than 40 in good health and CMV-seronegative.

In DNA, the CDR3 is TGTGCTAGTGCCATACTAGCGGTCGGGGGGAATGAGCAGTTCTTC. Translated: CASAILAVGGNEQFF. This chain connects TRBV12-5 to TRBJ2-1; 8 bases match TRBD2. Trimming removed 7 bases from V and 7 bases from J; junction bases left unmatched: 12. The CDR3 consists of 15 residues. Germline V CDR1 and CDR2: LGHNT, FRNRAP.

The chain joins TRBV11-2 to TRBJ2-5; tentatively, D is TRBD1 (5 bases). In germline, CDR1 is SGHAT, CDR2 FQNNGV. The CDR3 has 14 residues. Trimming cost V 2 bases and J 1 base, with 8 bases left between them. The CDR3 sequence: CASSLSRGQETQYF. The CDR3, as DNA: TGTGCCAGCAGCTTATCAAGGGGCCAAGAGACCCAGTACTTC.

V and J are TRBV6-6 and TRBJ2-2; 10 bases match TRBD1. CDR3 size: 15 residues. Germline values: CDR1 MNHNY, CDR2 SVGAGI (reference sequence). Trimming at V came to 5 bases and at J to 6 bases, leaving 6 bases not matched to a gene. The CDR3 DNA is TGTGCCAGCAGTCCCGGGACAGGGGAGGCCGGGGAGCTGTTTTTT. Translation gives CASSPGTGEAGELFF.

This sequence joins TRBV14 and TRBJ1-1; D not resolved. This CDR3 contains 12 residues. The germline CDR1 and CDR2 sequences are SGHDN and FVKESK. V was trimmed by 9 bases and J by 0 bases, leaving 8 bases between them. The CDR3 DNA follows: TGTGCCAGTAACACGATGAACACTGAAGCTTTCTTT. Translation: CASNTMNTEAFF.

The rearrangement links TRBV10-2 to TRBJ2-2, with TRBD2 matching over 10 bases. V shed 4 bases and J 4 bases; nucleotides not matched to a gene: 9. The CDR3 spans 17 residues. Germline V CDR1 and CDR2: WSHSY, SAAADI. CDR3 residues: CASSAPSGLAVTGELFF. DNA of the CDR3: TGCGCCAGCAGTGCCCCCAGCGGACTAGCGGTCACCGGGGAGCTGTTTTTT.

This sequence joins TRBV5-1 and TRBJ2-5; D possibly corresponds to TRBD1 (6 bases). Germline CDR1 SGHRS, CDR2 YFSETQ. V lost 1 base, J lost 4 bases, and 11 bases lay in between. The CDR3 spans 14 residues. The CDR3 nucleotides read TGCGCCAGCAGCTTGAACAGGGAAGGAGAGACCCAGTACTTC. Amino acids: CASSLNREGETQYF.

The chain couples TRBV5-1 to TRBJ1-1; D is ambiguous. Germline V gene sequence: CDR1 SGHRS, CDR2 YFSETQ. The V gene lost 0 bases and the J gene lost 0 bases, with 9 bases spanning the gap. The CDR3 is made up of 15 amino acids. The CDR3 reads CASSLDGGLNTEAFF. The CDR3 DNA reads TGCGCCAGCAGCTTGGATGGAGGGTTGAACACTGAAGCTTTCTTT.

J is TRBJ2-3 and V is TRBV11-2; 8 bases are shared with TRBD2. V shed 5 bases, J shed 2 bases, and the junction held 6 bases outside the gene matches. Germline CDR1 SGHAT, CDR2 FQNNGV. The CDR3 spans 15 residues. CDR3 loop: CASSPQRESTDTQYF. DNA for the CDR3: TGTGCCAGCAGCCCCCAGCGGGAGTCCACAGATACGCAGTATTTT.

V usage is TRBV5-1 and J usage is TRBJ2-5; 7 bases are a match to TRBD1. Germline V gives CDR1 SGHRS, CDR2 YFSETQ. The CDR3 is 16 amino acids. Trimming removed 0 bases from V and 2 bases from J; junction bases left unmatched: 7. CDR3 in amino acids: CASSLEYPGQQETQYF. The CDR3 DNA reads as TGCGCCAGCAGCTTGGAGTATCCGGGACAGCAAGAGACCCAGTACTTC.

The chain couples TRBV6-4 to TRBJ1-1; TRBD1 is a possible D gene (6 bases). CDR1 and CDR2 (germline): MRHNA, SNTAGT. The ends were cut back, 4 bases at V and 3 bases at J, with 15 bases in the middle. The length of the CDR3 is 15 residues. In nucleotides, the CDR3 is TGTGCCAGCAGTGCAGGCTTGGGGGCCGACACTGAAGCTTTCTTT. It yields the protein CASSAGLGADTEAFF.

The chain carries TRBV9 and TRBJ2-1, with 7 bases aligning to TRBD2. The J segment lost 6 bases and the V segment lost 2 bases, leaving 8 bases of the junction unmatched. The CDR3 totals 15 residues. Germline CDR1 and CDR2: SGDLS and YYNGEE. The CDR3 sequence is CASSVGTSDFNEQFF. CDR3 bases: TGTGCCAGCAGCGTTGGTACTAGCGACTTCAATGAGCAGTTCTTC.

The chain combines TRBV6-4 with TRBJ1-1; the D is unclear. V was pared by 2 bases and J by 4 bases, with 11 bases between. Germline assignment: CDR1 MRHNA and CDR2 SNTAGT. The CDR3 is 14 amino acids. CDR3 coding DNA: TGTGCCAGCAGTGACGGCCTGGGAGGCACTGAAGCTTTCTTT. It codes for CASSDGLGGTEAFF.

Comments on this clone: In the same sample, other DNA sequences code for this CDR3. The CDR3 DNA is TGTGCCAGCAGTGAGGTGGGGGCGGTCTTTAGCTACAATGAGCAGTTCTTC. Amino acids: CASSEVGAVFSYNEQFF. The J gene is TRBJ2-1, the V gene TRBV6-1, with D possibly matching TRBD1 (6 bases). The V and J ends lost 3 bases and 3 bases respectively, with 18 bases between them. The CDR3 consists of 17 residues. The germline V gene encodes CDR1 MNHNS and CDR2 SASEGT.

The chain carries TRBV12-5 and TRBJ1-5; 10 bases agree with TRBD1. The V gene's germline CDR1 is LGHNT and CDR2 FRNRAP. With 5 bases clipped from V and 3 bases from J, the junction kept 4 bases outside the gene matches. This CDR3 has 15 amino acids. The CDR3 spells CASGGTGAVNQPQHF. As DNA, the CDR3 is TGTGCTAGTGGTGGGACAGGGGCGGTCAATCAGCCCCAGCATTTT.

This chain joins TRBV29-1 and TRBJ2-5; 10 bases align to TRBD2. The length of the CDR3 is 15 residues. CDR1 is SQVTM, CDR2 ANQGSEA, per germline. V lost 3 bases and J lost 2; bases outside the gene matches: 6. This chain's CDR3 is CSVDAASGGQETQYF. In DNA form, the CDR3 reads TGCAGCGTTGATGCGGCTAGCGGGGGTCAAGAGACCCAGTACTTC.

The gene calls are TRBV18 and TRBJ2-2; 7 bases are shared with TRBD2. The CDR3 totals 14 residues. The V gene end was trimmed by 2 bases and the J gene end by 9 bases; junction bases not matched to a gene: 6. Germline V lookup: CDR1 KGHSH, CDR2 LQKENI. The CDR3 region has the DNA TGTGCCAGCTCACCAAGGGAGGGGAGCAGGGAGCTGTTTTTT. Protein product: CASSPREGSRELFF.

V is TRBV25-1 and J is TRBJ2-2; 12 nucleotides agree with TRBD1. Looked up from germline, CDR1 is MGHDK and CDR2 is SYGVNS. This CDR3 comprises 17 residues. J lost 4 bases, V lost 3 bases, and 6 bases had no gene match. The CDR3 nucleotides read TGTGCCAGCAGTGATCCCCCGGGACAGGGGGCCACCGGGGAGCTGTTTTTT. Residues: CASSDPPGQGATGELFF.

This chain uses TRBV10-3 with TRBJ1-2, with D perhaps matching TRBD1 (6 bases). This CDR3 contains 14 residues. Germline V gives CDR1 ENHRY, CDR2 SYGVKD. V lost 6 bases, J lost 4 bases, and 15 bases lay in between. The CDR3 loop is CAIRAAGAGYGYTF. The CDR3, as DNA: TGTGCCATCAGGGCGGCAGGGGCTGGCTATGGCTACACCTTC.

This sequence joins TRBV10-3 and TRBJ2-7; tentative D call: TRBD2 (5 bases). The germline gives CDR1 ENHRY, CDR2 SYGVKD. V shed 5 bases and J shed 4 bases, with 15 bases lying between them. The CDR3 sequence is 14 residues long. CDR3 in DNA: TGTGCCATCAGTTTTGAGGGAGAAAGGTACGAGCAGTACTTC. This sequence encodes CAISFEGERYEQYF.

V is TRBV6-6 and J is TRBJ1-1, with D perhaps TRBD1 (6 bases). The germline V gene has CDR1 MNHNY and CDR2 SVGAGI (reference sequence). The CDR3 extends over 12 amino acids. Trimming stripped 5 bases from V and 8 bases from J, with 12 bases between. CDR3 coding DNA: TGTGCCAGCAGTGCCCAGGGGATAGAAGCTTTCTTT. Protein sequence: CASSAQGIEAFF.

This sequence joins TRBV4-1 and TRBJ2-7; D is perhaps TRBD1 (7 bases). Germline values: CDR1 MGHRA, CDR2 YSYEKL. V gave up 4 bases and J gave up 3 bases, with 22 bases separating them. The CDR3 has 17 amino acids. The CDR3 coding sequence is TGCGCCAGCAGCCTAAACTGGCGGGACAGCCATTTCTACGAGCAGTACTTC. This sequence encodes CASSLNWRDSHFYEQYF.

This chain uses TRBV10-1 with TRBJ1-2, with 8 positions matching TRBD1. The V gene's germline CDR1 is WNHNN and CDR2 SYGVQD (reference sequence). Germline trimming cut 0 bases from V and 8 bases from J; bases unmatched to any gene: 2. The CDR3 is 13 amino acids. The CDR3 loop reads CASSESGTGGYTF. Here the CDR3 DNA reads TGCGCCAGCAGTGAGTCGGGGACAGGAGGCTACACCTTC.

V usage is TRBV28 and J usage is TRBJ2-7; possibly TRBD1 for D (6 bases). Germline V CDR1 and CDR2: MDHEN, SYDVKM. CDR3 size: 15 residues. V shed 7 bases and J shed 7 bases, with 23 bases lying between them. CDR3 nucleotides: TGTGCCAGCATTCCACCCCTCGGGCAGGGACAAGAGCAGTACTTC. This encodes CASIPPLGQGQEQYF.

V gene TRBV6-6 combines with J gene TRBJ2-2; TRBD1 matches at 9 bases. Germline V CDR1 and CDR2: MNHNY, SVGAGI (reference sequence). The CDR3 runs 14 residues. Trimming took 6 bases from V and 3 from J; bases not matched to a gene: 2. The CDR3 nucleotides read TGTGCCAGCAGCCGGGACAGGGACACCGGGGAGCTGTTTTTT. Encoded protein: CASSRDRDTGELFF.

V gene TRBV2 combines with J gene TRBJ1-6; 9 nucleotides align to TRBD1. V trimming: 5 bases; J trimming: 7 bases; junction bases outside the gene matches: 3. CDR1 and CDR2 (germline): SNHLY, FYNNEI. This CDR3 has 14 residues. CDR3 protein: CASSPGTGNSPLHF. CDR3 nucleotides: TGTGCCAGCAGTCCCGGGACAGGGAATTCACCCCTCCACTTT. Full variable domain (missing parts from reference TRBV2 and TRBJ1-6): EPEVTQTPSHQVTQMGQEVILRCVPISNHLYFYWYRQILGQKVEFLVSFYNNEISEKSEIFDDQFSVERPDGSNFTLKIRSTKLEDSAMYFCASSPGTGNSPLHFGNGTRLTVT.

The CDR3 DNA follows: TGTGCCAGCAGCAGGAGGAACAGGGTTGACAACGAGCAGTACTTC. Protein sequence: CASSRRNRVDNEQYF. The J gene is TRBJ2-7, the V gene TRBV21-1; the table's TRBD1 call for D was not verified on the DNA. TRBV21-1 is described as a pseudogene. This CDR3 region has 15 residues.

This chain joins TRBV27 and TRBJ2-7; 9 bases line up with TRBD1. CDR1 and CDR2 (germline): MNHEY, SMNVEV (reference sequence). Germline trimming cut 5 bases from V and 1 base from J; bases unmatched to any gene: 6. This CDR3 has 15 residues. CDR3 sequence: CASSGGQGISYEQYF. In DNA form, the CDR3 reads TGTGCCAGCAGTGGAGGACAGGGGATTTCCTACGAGCAGTACTTC.

This rearrangement joins TRBV6-5 to TRBJ2-5, with D unclear. The J call is uncertain, as TRBJ2-7 better fits the DNA end. Germline CDR1 MNHEY, CDR2 SVGAGI. CDR3 length equals 13 residues. CDR3 bases: TGTGCCAGCAGTGAGACAAGATCAGGCGAGCAGTACTTC. Its translation: CASSETRSGEQYF.

The V call is TRBV5-1, the J call TRBJ2-2, with 7 bases that match TRBD1. The CDR3 contains 16 residues. Per the germline V gene, CDR1 is SGHRS and CDR2 is YFSETQ. The V segment lost 2 bases and the J segment 0 bases; nucleotides outside the gene matches: 4. As DNA, the CDR3 is TGCGCCAGCAGCTTACTCGGACAGGCGAACACCGGGGAGCTGTTTTTT. Translated, it gives CASSLLGQANTGELFF.

The V and J genes are TRBV7-9 and TRBJ2-7; D might be TRBD1 (6 bases). This CDR3 has 17 residues. Trimming cost V 1 base and J 3 bases, with 19 bases left between them. Germline V CDR1 and CDR2: SEHNR, FQNEAQ (reference sequence). CDR3: CASSLGGAGEGYYEQYF. The CDR3 DNA follows: TGTGCCAGCAGCTTAGGGGGTGCAGGGGAAGGCTACTACGAGCAGTACTTC.